This T cell receptor beta chain came from a study of blood T cell repertoires in COVID-19 (TCRdb year 2020). A note on the overall study: Samples covering the acute and convalescent phases of COVID-19 were provided by collaborators in the United States, Italy and Spain. The prospective study material was composed of cDNA or gDNA derived from T cells, B-cell-depleted T cells, or PBMCs. Subjects who had been exposed to COVID-19, were actively infected with it, or had recovered from it provided the deeply sampled blood TCRbeta repertoires that made up the dataset. The repertoires were made available in a free public database intended to serve as a resource for research on the immune response to SARS-CoV-2. Samples were obtained from the ongoing ImmuneRACE study (first 160 participants) and from about 1,300 subjects provided by 6 global collaborators. Nearly every sample came with metadata listing a de-identified subject ID, COVID-19 status, age in years and sex. Where available, HLA class I and class II types were obtained from metadata supplied by the sample provider rather than from assay-based typing.

Participants in the prospective study were enrolled through a virtual design, were aged roughly 18 to 100 years, and lived in approximately 25 United States geographic areas. Cohort assignment in the prospective study relied on participant-reported clinical history from a screening survey and a study questionnaire. Exposed participants were defined as having been in contact with someone with a PCR-confirmed or clinician-diagnosed COVID-19 case within 2 weeks of study entry. Mobile phlebotomists in the prospective study collected whole blood, serum and a nasopharyngeal or oropharyngeal swab from every participant. Additional blood draws and questionnaires over an approximately two-month period could optionally be provided by prospective study participants. Before DNA extraction, blood samples from the prospective study were shipped at room temperature or frozen. The CDR3 spans 10 amino acids, including both terminal residues. In the germline V gene (reference sequence), CDR1 corresponds to MNHEY and CDR2 to SMNVEV.

Study-wide conclusions, independent of this receptor: The amount of clinical and demographic metadata varied by source and participant and was provided uncurated.

TCRbeta CDR3 regions were amplified from genomic DNA using the immunoSEQ Assay, a bias-controlled multiplex PCR. Turning to the authors' computational methods: The number of nucleated cells in each sample was estimated from the amplification of reference gene primers within the assay. To quantify the absolute abundance of each unique TCRbeta CDR3 rearrangement, sequence reads were collapsed and filtered. Productive Simpson clonality was computed per sample as the square root of Simpson's diversity index over productive rearrangements. The table was pulled from immuneACCESS by TCRdb, which kept in-frame rearrangements only. Such tables lose some clones; where checked, under half of the loss comes from unresolved V genes, and the rest has no known cause. Clone size and V and J calls were adopted from that table, with D and trimming inferred from the DNA. The sample table shows roughly 400,000 clones, and about 88% are seen once. The ten top clones hold roughly 1.4% of the sample.

This clone was detected a few times. What this receptor recognizes is not known. The CDR3 ends on some other residue instead of the conserved phenylalanine or tryptophan, so this is likely a read error. Because the CDR3's place on the DNA is in doubt, the DNA is left out and the CDR3 is given as listed by TCRdb. Sequencing was performed on PBMCs or T cells enriched from blood (not recorded which). The TCR comes from a woman between 18 and 29 years old who had been exposed to COVID-19. The sequence links TRBV27 to TRBJ2-7; the table's D gene call, TRBD2, was not cross checked with the DNA. Here the CDR3 is given as CASSLSLDGI.